These T cell receptor beta chains were read from a single sample in a study of chemoradiotherapy in HPV16-positive cancers. TCRdb's table, derived via immunoSEQ multiplex PCR, lists solely in-frame clones and lacks some. The sample yields 40,000 to 60,000 clones, around 90% seen once. This sample comprised blood, obtained from a patient who underwent chemoradiotherapy. The receptors here all came from a human donor with HPV-associated anogenital cancer. CDR3s include the opening cysteine and the closing phenylalanine or tryptophan. D genes are given only for firm matches. Some rows mark clone size as missing; the rest say once, few, many or name a class of expanded clone.

>TRBV6-5|TRBJ2-3|.|TRBD2
CASSSPGLSTDTQYF
TGTGCCAGCAGTTCTCCGGGACTAAGCACAGATACGCAGTATTTT
>TRBV6-5|TRBJ2-7|.|.
CASSAGRPHEQYF
TGTGCCAGCAGCGCGGGACGGCCCCACGAGCAGTACTTC
>TRBV27|TRBJ1-4|.|.
CASSLRGDFNEKLFF
TGTGCCAGCAGTTTACGGGGGGATTTTAATGAAAAACTGTTTTTT
>TRBV6-5|TRBJ1-2|.|.
CASSYGQVANGYTF
TGTGCCAGCAGTTACGGGCAGGTCGCGAATGGCTACACCTTC
>TRBV6-6|TRBJ1-4|.|.
CASSQRAEGYEKLFF
TGTGCCAGCAGTCAGCGTGCGGAAGGGTATGAAAAACTGTTTTTT
>TRBV10-1|TRBJ1-1|.|.
CASSESPDTEAFF
TGCGCCAGCAGTGAGTCGCCCGACACTGAAGCTTTCTTT
>TRBV6-5|TRBJ2-2|.|TRBD2
CASRVAGPTGELFF
TGTGCCAGCAGGGTAGCGGGACCAACCGGGGAGCTGTTTTTT
>TRBV4-1|TRBJ2-2|.|TRBD2
CASSQVAGGGTGELFF
TGCGCCAGCAGCCAAGTTGCGGGAGGGGGCACCGGGGAGCTGTTTTTT
>TRBV27|TRBJ1-4|.|TRBD1
CASTRQGGANEKLFF
TGTGCCAGCACTAGACAGGGCGGAGCTAATGAAAAACTGTTTTTT
>TRBV4-1|TRBJ1-2|.|.
CASSQGGAPYYGYTF
TGCGCCAGCAGCCAAGGGGGGGCTCCATACTATGGCTACACCTTC
>TRBV5-6|TRBJ1-1|once|TRBD1
CASSLGQKNTEAFF
TGTGCCAGCAGTCTGGGACAGAAAAACACTGAAGCTTTCTTT
>TRBV6-4|TRBJ2-7|.|.
CEELGPRLYEQYF
TGTGAAGAGCTGGGCCCCAGACTCTACGAGCAGTACTTC
>TRBV10-3|TRBJ2-4|.|TRBD2
CAISEGLAGAPKNIQYF
TGTGCCATCAGTGAGGGACTAGCGGGAGCGCCCAAAAACATTCAGTACTTC
>TRBV5-4|TRBJ2-1|.|.
CASSLWDLGNEQFF
TGTGCCAGCAGCTTGTGGGACCTTGGCAATGAGCAGTTCTTC
>TRBV29-1|TRBJ1-2|.|.
CSVEETTTHYYGYTF
TGCAGCGTGGAAGAGACGACGACGCACTATTATGGCTACACCTTC
>TRBV7-2|TRBJ2-1|.|.
CASSPGRSSYNEQFF
TGTGCCAGCAGCCCGGGACGGAGCTCCTACAATGAGCAGTTCTTC
>TRBV7-9|TRBJ1-1|.|TRBD1
CASSLTGVDTEAFF
TGTGCCAGCAGCTTAACAGGGGTAGACACTGAAGCTTTCTTT
>TRBV19|TRBJ2-3|.|TRBD2
CASRGDSTDTQYF
TGTGCCAGCCGGGGGGATAGCACAGATACGCAGTATTTT
>TRBV30|TRBJ1-2|once|.
CARKLRGDYGYTF
TGTGCCCGGAAGTTGCGCGGGGACTATGGCTACACCTTC
>TRBV29-1|TRBJ1-1|.|.
CSVKSGDTEAFF
TGCAGCGTTAAAAGCGGGGACACTGAAGCTTTCTTT
>TRBV5-1|TRBJ2-1|.|.
CASTPAVETYNEQFF
TGCGCCAGCACCCCTGCGGTGGAAACCTACAATGAGCAGTTCTTC
>TRBV6-6|TRBJ1-2|.|.
CAILGSGRGVGYTF
TGTGCCATCCTGGGTTCGGGCAGGGGTGTTGGCTACACCTTC
>TRBV30|TRBJ1-2|.|.
CACSRDRPAGYTF
TGTGCCTGTTCCAGGGATAGGCCAGCCGGCTACACCTTC
>TRBV18|TRBJ2-2|.|TRBD2
CASSRKREGRNTGELFF
TGTGCCAGCTCACGGAAGCGGGAGGGCCGGAATACCGGGGAGCTGTTTTTT
>TRBV14|TRBJ2-7|.|.
CASSQDYRANEQYF
TGTGCCAGCAGCCAAGATTATCGGGCGAACGAGCAGTACTTC
>TRBV27|TRBJ2-5|.|TRBD1
CASSIDRGLGTQYF
TGTGCCAGCAGTATCGACAGGGGCCTTGGGACCCAGTACTTC